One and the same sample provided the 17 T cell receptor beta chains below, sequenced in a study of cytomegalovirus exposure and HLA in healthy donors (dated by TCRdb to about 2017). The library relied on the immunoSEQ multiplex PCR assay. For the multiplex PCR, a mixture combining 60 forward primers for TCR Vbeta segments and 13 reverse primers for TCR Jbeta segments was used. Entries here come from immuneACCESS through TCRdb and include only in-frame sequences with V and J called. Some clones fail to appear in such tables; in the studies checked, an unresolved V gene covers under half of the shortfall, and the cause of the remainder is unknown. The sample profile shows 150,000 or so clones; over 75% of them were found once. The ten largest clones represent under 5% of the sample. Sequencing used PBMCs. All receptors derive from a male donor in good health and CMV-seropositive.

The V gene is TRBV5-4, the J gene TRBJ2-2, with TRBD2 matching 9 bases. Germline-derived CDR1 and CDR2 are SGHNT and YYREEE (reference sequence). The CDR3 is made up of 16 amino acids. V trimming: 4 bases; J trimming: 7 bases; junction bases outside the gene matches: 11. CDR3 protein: CASSPRAGGSNGELFF. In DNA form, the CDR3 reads TGTGCCAGCAGCCCGCGAGCGGGAGGTTCTAACGGGGAGCTGTTTTTT.

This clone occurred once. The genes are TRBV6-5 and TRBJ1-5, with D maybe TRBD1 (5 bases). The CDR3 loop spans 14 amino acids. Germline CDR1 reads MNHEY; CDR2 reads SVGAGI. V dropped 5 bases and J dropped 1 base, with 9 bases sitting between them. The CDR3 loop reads CASSPYRSNQPQHF. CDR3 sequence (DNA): TGTGCCAGCAGTCCCTACAGGAGCAATCAGCCCCAGCATTTT.

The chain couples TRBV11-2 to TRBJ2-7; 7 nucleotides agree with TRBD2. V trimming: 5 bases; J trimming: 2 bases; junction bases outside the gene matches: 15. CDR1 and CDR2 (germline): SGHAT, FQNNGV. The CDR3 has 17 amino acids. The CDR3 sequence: CASSQDSGGSPTYEQYF. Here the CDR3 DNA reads TGTGCCAGCAGCCAGGACTCGGGCGGGAGCCCTACCTACGAGCAGTACTTC. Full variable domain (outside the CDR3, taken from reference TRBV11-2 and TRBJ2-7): EAGVAQSPRYKIIEKRQSVAFWCNPISGHATLYWYQQILGQGPKLLIQFQNNGVVDDSQLPKDRFSAERLKGVDSTLKIQPAKLEDSAVYLCASSQDSGGSPTYEQYFGPGTRLTVT.

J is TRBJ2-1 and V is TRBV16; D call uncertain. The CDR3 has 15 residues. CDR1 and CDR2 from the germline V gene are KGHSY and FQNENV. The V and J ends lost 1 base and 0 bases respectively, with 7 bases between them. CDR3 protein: CASSQFINSYNEQFF. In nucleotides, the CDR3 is TGTGCCAGCAGCCAATTTATAAACTCCTACAATGAGCAGTTCTTC.

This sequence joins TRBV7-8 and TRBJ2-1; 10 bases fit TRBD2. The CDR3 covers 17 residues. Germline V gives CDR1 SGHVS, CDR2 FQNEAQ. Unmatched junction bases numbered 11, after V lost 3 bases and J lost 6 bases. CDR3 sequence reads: CASSFFSGRTHSNEQFF. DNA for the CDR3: TGTGCCAGCAGCTTTTTTAGCGGGAGGACCCATTCCAATGAGCAGTTCTTC.

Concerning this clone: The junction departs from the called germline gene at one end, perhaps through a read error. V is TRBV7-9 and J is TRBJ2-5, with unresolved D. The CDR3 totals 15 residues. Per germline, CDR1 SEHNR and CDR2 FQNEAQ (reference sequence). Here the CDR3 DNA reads TGTTCCAGCAGCGCGCTACAGAGTACCCAAGAGACCCAGTACTTC. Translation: CSSSALQSTQETQYF.

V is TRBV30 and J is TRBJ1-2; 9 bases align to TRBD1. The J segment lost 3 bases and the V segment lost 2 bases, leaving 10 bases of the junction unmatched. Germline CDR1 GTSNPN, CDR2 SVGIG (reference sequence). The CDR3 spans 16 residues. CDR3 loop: CAWSPVGQGKDYGYTF. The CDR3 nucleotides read TGTGCCTGGAGTCCAGTAGGACAGGGGAAAGACTATGGCTACACCTTC.

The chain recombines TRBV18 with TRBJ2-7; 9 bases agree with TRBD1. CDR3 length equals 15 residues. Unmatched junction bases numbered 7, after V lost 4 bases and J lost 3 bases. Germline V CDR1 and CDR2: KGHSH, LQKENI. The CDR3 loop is CASSHGQGLIYEQYF. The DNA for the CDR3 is TGTGCCAGCTCACACGGACAGGGGTTAATCTACGAGCAGTACTTC.

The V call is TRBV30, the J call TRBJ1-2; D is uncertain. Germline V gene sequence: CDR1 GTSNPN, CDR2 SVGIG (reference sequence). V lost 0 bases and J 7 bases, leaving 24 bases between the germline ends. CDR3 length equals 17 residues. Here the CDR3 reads CAWSVHSGEDSRVGYTF. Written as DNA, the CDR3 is TGTGCCTGGAGTGTACACTCAGGAGAGGACTCACGGGTTGGCTACACCTTC.

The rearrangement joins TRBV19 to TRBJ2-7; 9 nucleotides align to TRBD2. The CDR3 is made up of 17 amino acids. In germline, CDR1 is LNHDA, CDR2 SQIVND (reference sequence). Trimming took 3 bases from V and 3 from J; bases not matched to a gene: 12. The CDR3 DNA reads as TGTGCCAGTAGTATCCGGCTAGCGGGAATGGAAGGCTACGAGCAGTACTTC. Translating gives CASSIRLAGMEGYEQYF.

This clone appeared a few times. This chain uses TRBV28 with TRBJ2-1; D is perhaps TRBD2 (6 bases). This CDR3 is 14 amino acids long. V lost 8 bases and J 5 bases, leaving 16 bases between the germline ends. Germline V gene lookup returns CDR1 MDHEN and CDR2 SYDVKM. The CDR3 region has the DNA TGTGCCAGCTGCACCGGGACTGGACACAATGAGCAGTTCTTC. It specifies CASCTGTGHNEQFF.

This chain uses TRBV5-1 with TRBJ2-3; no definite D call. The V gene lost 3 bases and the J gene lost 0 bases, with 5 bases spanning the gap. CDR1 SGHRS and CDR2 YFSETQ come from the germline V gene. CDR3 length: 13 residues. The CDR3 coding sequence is TGCGCCAGCAGCTCCGGTAGCACAGATACGCAGTATTTT. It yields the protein CASSSGSTDTQYF.

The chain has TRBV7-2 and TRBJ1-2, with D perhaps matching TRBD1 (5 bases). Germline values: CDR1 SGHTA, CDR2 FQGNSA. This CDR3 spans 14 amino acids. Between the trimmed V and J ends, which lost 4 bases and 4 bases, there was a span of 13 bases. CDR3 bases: TGTGCCAGCAGCTACGGGGGGACTGTCTATGGCTACACCTTC. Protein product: CASSYGGTVYGYTF. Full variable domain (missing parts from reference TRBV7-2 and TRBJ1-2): GAGVSQSPSNKVTEKGKDVELRCDPISGHTALYWYRQSLGQGLEFLIYFQGNSAPDKSGLPSDRFSAERTGGSVSTLTIQRTQQEDSAVYLCASSYGGTVYGYTFGSGTRLTVV.

CDR3 sequence (DNA): TGTGCCTGGGCGAGGCAGAACAATCAGCCCCAGCATTTT. Its protein product is CAWARQNNQPQHF. V gene TRBV30 combines with J gene TRBJ1-5; no firm D call. The V end lost 5 bases, the J end lost 3 bases, and 11 bases lay between the germline ends. Germline CDR1 and CDR2: GTSNPN and SVGIG (reference sequence). The CDR3 runs to 13 residues. Supplemented by reference TRBV30 and TRBJ1-5, the full variable domain reads SQTIHQWPATLVQPVGSPLSLECTVEGTSNPNLYWYRQAAGRGLQLLFYSVGIGQISSEVPQNLSASRPQDRQFILSSKKLLLSDSGFYLCAWARQNNQPQHFGDGTRLSIL.

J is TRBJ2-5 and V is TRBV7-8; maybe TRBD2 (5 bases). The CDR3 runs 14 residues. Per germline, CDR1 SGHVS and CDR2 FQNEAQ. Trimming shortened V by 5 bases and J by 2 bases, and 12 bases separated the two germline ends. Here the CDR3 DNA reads TGTGCCAGCAGCCCAAAGCGGATTCAAGAGACCCAGTACTTC. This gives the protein CASSPKRIQETQYF.

The CDR3 DNA is TGTGCCAGCAGCTTAGCGCTGGGGGGCTATGGCTACACCTTC. Amino acids: CASSLALGGYGYTF. The chain joins TRBV7-2 to TRBJ1-2, with D perhaps TRBD1 (5 bases). Germline loops: CDR1 SGHTA, CDR2 FQGNSA. The CDR3 contains 14 residues. The V gene lost 0 bases and the J gene lost 4 bases, with 9 bases spanning the gap.

The CDR3 bases are TGTGCCAGCAGTTTAACAGGGGAAGGCACTGAAGCTTTCTTT. It encodes CASSLTGEGTEAFF. The rearrangement uses TRBV6-5 and TRBJ1-1, with 7 bases identical to TRBD1. CDR3 length: 14 amino acids. CDR1 MNHEY and CDR2 SVGAGI come from the germline V gene. V dropped 4 bases and J dropped 4; count of bases not matched to a gene: 6.